The clone carrying this TCR beta chain was seen a handful of times. TCRdb re-derived calls from the 5' RACE reads in MiXCR, one entry per CDR3 protein. The sample yields under 300,000 distinct CDR3 sequences, around 17% seen once. The CDR3 sequence is 17 residues long. Trimming took off 5 bases at V and 2 bases at J, with 19 bases between the two ends. Germline-derived CDR1 and CDR2 are SEHNR and FQNEAQ (reference sequence). This sample is part of a study of T-cell memory formation after mild COVID-19. The source is a man aged 18 to 29 who had mild COVID-19 (a few samples of this study predate the infection). Cell type and time point are not known. The sample comprised PBMCs or a T cell subset sorted from them (not recorded which). This chain uses TRBV7-9 with TRBJ1-3, with a tentative D call TRBD1 (6 bases). For the CDR3, the DNA is TGTGCCAGCAGCCCCCTCCCCTACAGGGCTACTGGAAACACCATATATTTT. It translates to CASSPLPYRATGNTIYF.